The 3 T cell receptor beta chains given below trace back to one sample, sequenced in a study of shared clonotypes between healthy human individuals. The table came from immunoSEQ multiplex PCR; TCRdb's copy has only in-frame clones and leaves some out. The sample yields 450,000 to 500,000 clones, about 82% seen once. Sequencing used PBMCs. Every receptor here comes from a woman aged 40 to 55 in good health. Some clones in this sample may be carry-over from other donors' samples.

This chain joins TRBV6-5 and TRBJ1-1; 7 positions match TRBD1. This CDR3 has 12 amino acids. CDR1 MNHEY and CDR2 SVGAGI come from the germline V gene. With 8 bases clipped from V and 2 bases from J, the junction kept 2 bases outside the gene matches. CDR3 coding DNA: TGTGCCAGCCGGGACAGCAACACTGAAGCTTTCTTT. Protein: CASRDSNTEAFF.

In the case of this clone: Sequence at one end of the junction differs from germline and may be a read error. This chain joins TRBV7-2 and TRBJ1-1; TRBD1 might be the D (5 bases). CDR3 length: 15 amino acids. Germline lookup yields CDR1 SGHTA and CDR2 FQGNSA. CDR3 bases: TGTGCCAGCAGCTCAACCCCGTGGGGGGGGACTGAAGCTTCCTTT. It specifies CASSSTPWGGTEASF.

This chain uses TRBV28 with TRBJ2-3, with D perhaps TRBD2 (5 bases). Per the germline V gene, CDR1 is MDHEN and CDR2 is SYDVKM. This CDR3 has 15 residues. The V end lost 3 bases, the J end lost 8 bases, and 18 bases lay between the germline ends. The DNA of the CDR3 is TGTGCCAGCAGTTTGGCGGAGGAGGTATTTGGTACGCAGTATTTT. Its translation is CASSLAEEVFGTQYF.